The rows below give T cell receptor beta chains drawn from one sample of a study of cytomegalovirus exposure and HLA in healthy donors. Profiling relied on immunoSEQ multiplex PCR, and the TCRdb table lists in-frame clones only, not all of them. The sample yields 150,000 to 200,000 clones, more than 65% seen once. The sample taken for sequencing was PBMCs. The origin of the receptors is a woman aged 25 to 45 in good health and CMV-seropositive. CDR3s include the opening cysteine and the closing phenylalanine or tryptophan. A D gene is named only where the DNA matches it firmly. Clone size is given for some rows only: seen once, a few or many times, or a class if the clone is expanded.

clone_size cdr3_length j_call d_call v_call cdr3_nt cdr3_aa
NA 15 TRBJ2-3 TRBD2 TRBV7-2 TGTGCCAGCACCTTTAGCGGGGGTTCGGCAGATACGCAGTATTTT CASTFSGGSADTQYF
few 15 TRBJ2-3 NA TRBV6-5 TGTGCCAGCAGTTACTACAGTGGGTCCACAGATACGCAGTATTTT CASSYYSGSTDTQYF
few 15 TRBJ2-1 TRBD2 TRBV7-6 TGTGCCAGCAGCGGGAGCGGGAGGGGTGACAATGAGCAGTTCTTC CASSGSGRGDNEQFF
NA 15 TRBJ2-1 NA TRBV5-1 TGCGCCAGCAGCTTGGAAAGCGGGCGACACAATGAGCAGTTCTTC CASSLESGRHNEQFF
NA 15 TRBJ2-1 TRBD2 TRBV19 TGTGCCAGTACCCTTAGCGGGGGGGCCATCAATGAGCAGTTCTTC CASTLSGGAINEQFF
NA 11 TRBJ2-1 NA TRBV5-5 TGTGCCAGCAGCCCTAACAATGAGCAGTTCTTC CASSPNNEQFF
NA 16 TRBJ2-1 TRBD2 TRBV19 TGTGCCAGTAGTTCGTCTAGCGGGATTCCGGTGAATGAGCAGTTCTTC CASSSSSGIPVNEQFF
NA 14 TRBJ1-2 TRBD1 TRBV6-5 TGTGCCAGCAGTTACTCGAGGTCGACAGGGGGCTACACCTTC CASSYSRSTGGYTF
NA 13 TRBJ2-5 NA TRBV5-1 TGCGCCAGCAGCTGGGACTTCCAAGAGACCCAGTACTTC CASSWDFQETQYF
NA 13 TRBJ1-3 NA TRBV2 TGTGCCAGCCTTCCGGGCTCTGGAAACACCATATATTTT CASLPGSGNTIYF
NA 15 TRBJ2-1 NA TRBV7-9 TGTGCCAGCAGCAAGGAGGGGAGCTCCTACAATGAGCAGTTCTTC CASSKEGSSYNEQFF
once 17 TRBJ1-4 NA TRBV11-1 TGTGCCAGCAGCTTAAATCGGGCAGGGAATTTACGTGAAAAACTGTTTTTT CASSLNRAGNLREKLFF
NA 16 TRBJ1-1 TRBD1 TRBV12-5 TGTGCTAGTGGTTTCGAGGGACAGGGGCGGGACACTGAAGCTTTCTTT CASGFEGQGRDTEAFF
NA 14 TRBJ1-1 NA TRBV4-1 TGCGCCAGCACCCCGGTGGAGCTGAACACTGAAGCTTTCTTT CASTPVELNTEAFF
NA 14 TRBJ1-5 NA TRBV6-1 TGTGCCAGCATATCGGGGGGAGTTAATCAGCCCCAGCATTTT CASISGGVNQPQHF
NA 16 TRBJ1-1 NA TRBV9 TGTGCCAGCTCAACCCAAGTCGGACACTCGAACACTGAAGCTTTCTTT CASSTQVGHSNTEAFF
NA 12 TRBJ1-1 NA TRBV2 TGTGCCAGCAACCAGGTGAACACTGAAGCTTTCTTT CASNQVNTEAFF
once 15 TRBJ1-1 TRBD1 TRBV7-9 TGTGCCAGCAGCTTTCGGGACAGGGGGAACACTGAAGCTTTCTTT CASSFRDRGNTEAFF
NA 12 TRBJ2-5 NA TRBV7-9 TGTGTCAGCAATTTGAGTGAAGAGACCCAGTACTTC CVSNLSEETQYF
NA 14 TRBJ1-1 NA TRBV28 TGTGCCAGCAGTTTCCCAGAAACCAACACTGAAGCTTTCTTT CASSFPETNTEAFF
NA 14 TRBJ2-7 TRBD1 TRBV9 TGTGCCAGCAGCGCTACAGGGGGAACCTACGAGCAGTACTTC CASSATGGTYEQYF
NA 12 TRBJ1-2 NA TRBV4-2 TGTGCCAGCAGCCAAGAGCCCGAGCGGTACACCTTC CASSQEPERYTF